The 21 T cell receptor beta chains listed next were all sequenced from one sample in a study of cytomegalovirus exposure and HLA in healthy donors. Clones were sequenced by immunoSEQ multiplex PCR, and TCRdb holds only the in-frame ones, with some missing. The sample comprises 220,000 or so clones, around 90% of which are singletons, and 2% to 2.5% rests with the top ten. The sequenced sample consisted of PBMCs. The receptors derive from a woman under 30 in good health and CMV-seropositive.

This rearrangement joins TRBV28 to TRBJ2-7; the D gene is possibly TRBD2 (6 bases). Germline assignment: CDR1 MDHEN and CDR2 SYDVKM. The CDR3 sequence is 17 residues long. Trimming shortened V by 2 bases and J by 0 bases, and 17 bases separated the two germline ends. The CDR3 sequence: CASSLRGGNSFSYEQYF. The DNA for the CDR3 is TGTGCCAGCAGTTTAAGAGGCGGGAACAGTTTCTCCTACGAGCAGTACTTC.

V gene TRBV6-5 combines with J gene TRBJ1-1, with a weak D call TRBD1 (6 bases). Germline CDR1 is MNHEY and CDR2 is SVGAGI. Trimming removed 6 bases at V and 9 bases at J, with 14 bases between. This CDR3 has 12 amino acids. This CDR3 is CASSPDSKKAFF. The CDR3 coding sequence is TGTGCCAGCAGCCCGGACAGTAAAAAAGCTTTCTTT.

CDR3 DNA: TGCAGCGTTTTGCCGGGTACAGGCGAGCAGTACTTC. Encoded protein: CSVLPGTGEQYF. This chain connects TRBV29-1 to TRBJ2-7; tentatively, D is TRBD1 (5 bases). The CDR3 sequence is 12 residues long. Germline assignment: CDR1 SQVTM and CDR2 ANQGSEA. V lost 5 bases to trimming and J lost 6 bases, with 14 bases between them.

The chain is built from TRBV7-8 and TRBJ1-1; TRBD1 matches at 8 bases. The CDR3 length is 15 residues. CDR1 is SGHVS, CDR2 FQNEAQ, per germline. The junction had 6 bases not matched to a gene; V was cut back by 5 bases and J by 1 base. CDR3 coding DNA: TGTGCCAGCAGCCAAGGACAGGGTACGAACACTGAAGCTTTCTTT. Translation: CASSQGQGTNTEAFF.

The gene calls are TRBV7-2 and TRBJ2-7; perhaps TRBD1 as D (6 bases). The CDR3 contains 12 residues. Trimming stripped 3 bases from V and 6 bases from J, with 9 bases between. The germline V gene encodes CDR1 SGHTA and CDR2 FQGNSA. The DNA of the CDR3 is TGTGCCAGCAGCTTTACAGGGTTCGAGCAGTACTTC. Translated, it gives CASSFTGFEQYF.

The genes are TRBV13 and TRBJ2-3; 14 bases line up with TRBD2. This CDR3 is built from 16 residues. V lost 5 bases and J lost 7; bases outside the gene matches: 8. The germline V gene has CDR1 PRHDT and CDR2 FYEKMQ (reference sequence). As DNA, the CDR3 is TGTGCCAGCAGCCCCCCCGGACTAGCGGGAGGTCATACGCAGTATTTT. The encoded protein is CASSPPGLAGGHTQYF.

The J gene is TRBJ2-1, the V gene TRBV7-7; unclear D gene. This CDR3 comprises 15 residues. Per germline, CDR1 SSHAT and CDR2 FNYEAQ (reference sequence). The V end was cut by 3 bases, the J end by 1 base, with 10 bases between. The CDR3 loop reads CASSFSQNSYNEQFF. DNA for the CDR3: TGTGCCAGCAGCTTTTCGCAGAATTCCTACAATGAGCAGTTCTTC.

The chain recombines TRBV27 with TRBJ1-1, with a possible D match to TRBD1 (6 bases). CDR1 MNHEY and CDR2 SMNVEV come from the germline V gene (reference sequence). The CDR3 sequence is 13 residues long. Trimming cost V 8 bases and J 4 bases, with 14 bases left between them. The DNA for the CDR3 is TGTGCCAGCGGGTACAGGGACGCCACTGAAGCTTTCTTT. It encodes CASGYRDATEAFF.

The CDR3 DNA follows: TGTGCCAGCAGCTCACCGACAGCGTACAATGAGCAGTTCTTC. Residues: CASSSPTAYNEQFF. The chain uses TRBV7-8 and TRBJ2-1; TRBD1 is a possible D gene (5 bases). V lost 4 bases and J lost 4, with 11 bases in between. Germline CDR1 and CDR2: SGHVS and FQNEAQ. This CDR3 spans 14 amino acids. The full variable domain, completed using reference TRBV7-8 and TRBJ2-1, is GAGVSQSPRYKVAKRGQDVALRCDPISGHVSLFWYQQALGQGPEFLTYFQNEAQLDKSGLPSDRFFAERPEGSVSTLKIQRTQQEDSAVYLCASSSPTAYNEQFFGPGTRLTVL.

The V and J genes are TRBV7-6 and TRBJ2-7; 10 nucleotides match TRBD1. This CDR3 region has 16 residues. V shed 2 bases and J 3 bases; nucleotides not matched to a gene: 7. Per the germline V gene, CDR1 is SGHVS and CDR2 is FNYEAQ. In nucleotides, the CDR3 is TGTGCCAGCAGCTTATATTCCGGGGACAGGGGCTACGAGCAGTACTTC. Residues: CASSLYSGDRGYEQYF.

The V and J genes are TRBV19 and TRBJ1-1; 8 bases map to TRBD1. The V segment lost 2 bases and the J segment 6 bases; nucleotides outside the gene matches: 8. In germline, CDR1 is LNHDA, CDR2 SQIVND (reference sequence). This CDR3 contains 15 residues. The CDR3 here is CASSIPRQGRAEAFF. CDR3 sequence (DNA): TGTGCCAGTAGTATACCCCGACAGGGGAGGGCTGAAGCTTTCTTT.

As to this clone: Other DNA variants within this sample encode the same CDR3. This rearrangement joins TRBV5-1 to TRBJ2-2; 10 bases are shared with TRBD1. Germline values: CDR1 SGHRS, CDR2 YFSETQ. The trim removed 0 bases at V and 5 bases at J, leaving 1 base unmatched. The CDR3 length is 15 residues. The CDR3 sequence is CASSLGQGATGELFF. In DNA form, the CDR3 reads TGCGCCAGCAGCTTGGGACAGGGGGCTACCGGGGAGCTGTTTTTT.

This chain joins TRBV18 and TRBJ2-2; no firm D call. The CDR3 is 15 amino acids. Germline CDR1 is KGHSH and CDR2 is LQKENI. Trimming left V 3 bases short and J 0 bases short, with 8 bases between. The CDR3 nucleotides read TGTGCCAGCTCACCGCAACCGGCGAACACCGGGGAGCTGTTTTTT. It codes for CASSPQPANTGELFF.

The chain carries TRBV10-2 and TRBJ1-5, with D possibly matching TRBD1 (5 bases). The CDR3 has 15 amino acids. Between the trimmed V and J ends, which lost 0 bases and 9 bases, there was a span of 15 bases. Germline CDR1 WSHSY, CDR2 SAAADI. CDR3 in DNA: TGCGCCAGCAGTGAGTCGGGGCAGGCCAGGAGGCCCCAGCATTTT. Its protein product is CASSESGQARRPQHF.

The chain recombines TRBV7-6 with TRBJ2-1; 10 nucleotides line up with TRBD1. J lost 2 bases, V lost 4 bases, and 8 bases had no gene match. The germline gives CDR1 SGHVS, CDR2 FNYEAQ. This CDR3 region has 17 residues. In nucleotides, the CDR3 is TGTGCCAGCAGCTCCCCGCCGGGGACAGGGGCCTACAATGAGCAGTTCTTC. It yields the protein CASSSPPGTGAYNEQFF.

This clone was detected only once. The V gene is TRBV5-5, the J gene TRBJ2-3, with a possible D match to TRBD2 (6 bases). CDR1 is SGHKS and CDR2 is YYEKEE in the germline V gene (reference sequence). CDR3 length: 17 amino acids. Trimming took 5 bases from V and 2 from J, leaving 21 bases between them. The CDR3 bases are TGTGCCAGCAGGTCGTCTGGGGGGACGGGATACACAGATACGCAGTATTTT. Its protein is CASRSSGGTGYTDTQYF.

This sequence joins TRBV6-5 and TRBJ1-3; 8 bases are shared with TRBD1. J lost 4 bases, V lost 4 bases, and 9 bases had no gene match. Germline CDR1 MNHEY, CDR2 SVGAGI. The CDR3 length is 16 residues. The CDR3 nucleotides read TGTGCCAGCAGTTCTTACTCAGGACAGGGAGGAAACACCATATATTTT. Its protein product is CASSSYSGQGGNTIYF.

This clone appeared once. CDR3 protein: CASSQTRGRGEKLFF. CDR3 sequence (DNA): TGTGCCAGCAGCCAGACCAGGGGTAGGGGTGAAAAACTGTTTTTT. This chain connects TRBV14 to TRBJ1-4; perhaps TRBD1 as D (6 bases). V was shortened by 3 bases and J by 7 bases, with 15 bases between the two germline ends. The CDR3 is made up of 15 amino acids. CDR1 SGHDN and CDR2 FVKESK come from the germline V gene.

V gene TRBV2 combines with J gene TRBJ1-5; D gene uncertain. Trimming cost V 4 bases and J 0 bases, with 13 bases left between them. CDR3 length equals 16 residues. CDR1 and CDR2 from the germline V gene are SNHLY and FYNNEI. CDR3 sequence: CASSGGFMYSNQPQHF. Written as DNA, the CDR3 is TGTGCCAGCAGTGGAGGATTTATGTATAGCAATCAGCCCCAGCATTTT.

V is TRBV11-2 and J is TRBJ1-2; the D is unclear. Trimming cost V 0 bases and J 2 bases, with 7 bases left between them. Germline CDR1 SGHAT, CDR2 FQNNGV. The CDR3 extends over 14 amino acids. CDR3 amino acids: CASSLDPENYGYTF. CDR3 sequence (DNA): TGTGCCAGCAGCTTAGATCCAGAAAACTATGGCTACACCTTC. The full variable domain, completed using reference TRBV11-2 and TRBJ1-2, is EAGVAQSPRYKIIEKRQSVAFWCNPISGHATLYWYQQILGQGPKLLIQFQNNGVVDDSQLPKDRFSAERLKGVDSTLKIQPAKLEDSAVYLCASSLDPENYGYTFGSGTRLTVV.

In this sample, this clone turned up a few times. The rearrangement uses TRBV18 and TRBJ1-2; perhaps TRBD1 as D (5 bases). Germline CDR1 and CDR2: KGHSH and LQKENI. The V gene lost 2 bases and the J gene lost 6 bases, with 16 bases spanning the gap. The CDR3 is made up of 15 amino acids. CDR3 sequence (DNA): TGTGCCAGCTCACCAATCCAGGGTTTTCGTGATGGCTACACCTTC. Translated, it gives CASSPIQGFRDGYTF.